The clone carrying this TCR beta chain was observed once. The repertoire was sequenced with immunoSEQ multiplex PCR; TCRdb's copy has only in-frame clones and lacks some. The table includes fewer than 150,000 clones, 95% to 98% detected once. This record belongs to a study of T cell changes during pregnancy in multiple sclerosis. CDR1 is SEHNR and CDR2 is FQNEAQ in the germline V gene (reference sequence). V lost 5 bases to trimming and J lost 4 bases, with 15 bases between them. The CDR3 covers 14 residues. The chain carries TRBV7-9 and TRBJ2-7; TRBD2 might be the D (6 bases). The sequence derives from a female donor with multiple sclerosis, enrolled in a pregnancy study. The sequenced sample was peripheral blood, obtained after pregnancy. As DNA, the CDR3 is TGTGCCAGCAGCGGGGGACTGCCTAAATACGAGCAGTACTTC. Protein sequence: CASSGGLPKYEQYF.